This TCR beta chain was sequenced during a study of T-cell reconstitution after alpha-beta-depleted transplantation in children. Study outcomes and limitations: T-cell numbers and diversity one year post-transplant derived largely from freshly generated T cells. Reportedly, roughly two months post-transplant, alpha-beta T cells arose from several hundred expanded graft clones.

Unique molecular identifiers were incorporated into the prepared TCRbeta library. TCRdb reprocessed the PCR reads with MiXCR, giving one entry per CDR3 protein. The sample has some 840,000 distinct CDR3 sequences, about 15% seen once. The CDR3 totals 15 residues. Germline V lookup: CDR1 MGHRA, CDR2 YSYEKL. The V and J ends lost 5 bases and 6 bases, in that order; junction bases with no gene match: 10. Comment on this clonotype: Its target is not known.

The gene calls are TRBV4-1 and TRBJ1-2; 9 nucleotides match TRBD1. The TCR sequence derives from a male patient under 18 who had a stem cell transplant for acute lymphoblastic leukemia, so the T cells may come from the graft donor. The source was PBMCs, mostly from graft donor cells, collected 360 days after TCRalphabeta/CD19-depleted stem cell transplant. The CDR3 nucleotides are TGCGCCAGCAGCTACATATTGGACAGGGGAAATGGCTACACCTTC. Translation gives CASSYILDRGNGYTF.